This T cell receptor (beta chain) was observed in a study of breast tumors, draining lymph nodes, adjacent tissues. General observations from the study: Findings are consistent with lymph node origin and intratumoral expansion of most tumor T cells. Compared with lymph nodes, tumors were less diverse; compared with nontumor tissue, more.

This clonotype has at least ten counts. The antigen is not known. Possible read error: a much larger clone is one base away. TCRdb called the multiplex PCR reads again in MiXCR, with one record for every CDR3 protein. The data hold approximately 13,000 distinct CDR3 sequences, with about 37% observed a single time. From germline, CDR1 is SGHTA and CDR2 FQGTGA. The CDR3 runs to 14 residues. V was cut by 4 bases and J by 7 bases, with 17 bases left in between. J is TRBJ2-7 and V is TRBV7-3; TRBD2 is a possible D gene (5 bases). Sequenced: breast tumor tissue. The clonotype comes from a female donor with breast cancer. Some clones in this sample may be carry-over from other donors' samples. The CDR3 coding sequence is TGTGCCAGCAGCTCTTCCACCGACTCGGGGGAGCAGTACTTC. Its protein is CASSSSTDSGEQYF. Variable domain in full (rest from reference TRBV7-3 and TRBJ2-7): GAGVSQTPSNKVTEKGKYVELRCDPISGHTALYWYRQSLGQGPEFLIYFQGTGAADDSGLPNDRFFAVRPEGSVSTLKIQRTERGDSAVYLCASSSSTDSGEQYFGPGTRLTVT.